The present TCR beta chain was sequenced within a study of blood T cell repertoires in COVID-19. Study background: There were acute and convalescent COVID-19 samples, and they came from the United States, Italy and Spain. T cells, B-cell-depleted T cells, or PBMCs supplied cDNA or gDNA.

Authors' analysis steps: It was from reference gene primer amplification that nucleated cell counts were estimated. Assay: immunoSEQ multiplex PCR; the TCRdb copy retains only in-frame clones and omits some. V, J and clone size reflect that table, while D and trimming were determined from the DNA. The table has about 230,000 clones, 88% seen once. J lost 5 bases, V lost 3 bases, and 10 bases had no gene match. Germline V gene lookup returns CDR1 SGDLS and CDR2 YYNGEE. This CDR3 spans 16 amino acids. The V call is TRBV9, the J call TRBJ1-1; 10 bases line up with TRBD1. Sequenced input: peripheral blood. The sequence was collected from a woman aged 60 to 75 with acute or convalescent COVID-19. The CDR3, as DNA: TGTGCCAGCAGCGAATCCAGGACAGGGGGTAGGACTGAAGCTTTCTTT. Residues: CASSESRTGGRTEAFF. Using reference TRBV9 and TRBJ1-1 for the parts outside the CDR3, the full variable domain is DSGVTQTPKHLITATGQRVTLRCSPRSGDLSVYWYQQSLDQGLQFLIQYYNGEERAKGNILERFSAQQFPDLHSELNLSSLELGDSALYFCASSESRTGGRTEAFFGQGTRLTVV.